Below, 16 T cell receptor beta chains from the same sample are listed, as sequenced in a study of blood T cell repertoires in COVID-19 (dated by TCRdb to about 2020). The protocol used for the library was the immunoSEQ multiplex PCR assay. TCRdb obtained this table from immuneACCESS and retained in-frame rearrangements with V and J assigned. These tables miss some clones; where compared with another copy, unresolved V genes account for less than half of the shortfall, and the remainder is unexplained. The sample table lists some 300,000 clones, just under 90% of them with a count of one. Jointly, the top ten make up roughly 6.1% of the sample. Specimen: peripheral blood. The receptors shown here come from a woman in her fifties or sixties with COVID-19, enrolled during active disease.

The gene calls are TRBV5-4 and TRBJ2-1; 8 bases match TRBD2. Germline assignment: CDR1 SGHNT and CDR2 YYREEE (reference sequence). There are 14 residues in the CDR3. J was trimmed by 10 bases and V by 5 bases; bases with no gene match: 11. The CDR3: CASRSGLDLAEQFF. For the CDR3, the DNA is TGTGCCAGCAGATCGGGACTAGACCTAGCAGAGCAGTTCTTC.

The V call is TRBV11-2, the J call TRBJ1-1, with D perhaps TRBD1 (5 bases). There are 15 residues in the CDR3. Trimming left V 3 bases short and J 0 bases short, with 11 bases between. The germline V gene has CDR1 SGHAT and CDR2 FQNNGV. This CDR3 is CASSLSRVLNTEAFF. CDR3 bases: TGTGCCAGCAGCTTGAGCAGGGTCTTGAACACTGAAGCTTTCTTT. Combining the CDR3 with reference TRBV11-2 and TRBJ1-1 gives the whole variable domain EAGVAQSPRYKIIEKRQSVAFWCNPISGHATLYWYQQILGQGPKLLIQFQNNGVVDDSQLPKDRFSAERLKGVDSTLKIQPAKLEDSAVYLCASSLSRVLNTEAFFGQGTRLTVV.

The chain is built from TRBV11-2 and TRBJ1-1; no firm D call. Trimming removed 2 bases at V and 2 bases at J, with 6 bases between. Germline V gene sequence: CDR1 SGHAT, CDR2 FQNNGV. CDR3 length equals 13 residues. CDR3 loop: CASSLYRNTEAFF. CDR3 DNA sequence: TGTGCCAGCAGCTTATACAGAAACACTGAAGCTTTCTTT.

This rearrangement joins TRBV5-6 to TRBJ1-1; 11 bases match TRBD1. V lost 4 bases to trimming and J lost 1 base; unmatched junction nucleotides: 6. Germline CDR1 SGHDT, CDR2 YYEEEE. The CDR3 runs 16 residues. CDR3 coding DNA: TGTGCCAGCAGCATAAGGACAGGGGGCTGGAACACTGAAGCTTTCTTT. This encodes CASSIRTGGWNTEAFF.

The chain is built from TRBV27 and TRBJ1-1, with D perhaps TRBD1 (5 bases). Germline-derived CDR1 and CDR2 are MNHEY and SMNVEV (reference sequence). The V and J ends lost 3 bases and 4 bases respectively, with 21 bases between them. This CDR3 is built from 17 residues. CDR3 in DNA: TGTGCCAGCAGTTTTGCAGGGAATTTTGTCGGGAGCACTGAAGCTTTCTTT. It yields the protein CASSFAGNFVGSTEAFF.

The V call is TRBV18, the J call TRBJ2-7, with a weak D call TRBD2 (5 bases). There are 14 residues in the CDR3. The germline V and J ends were trimmed by 1 base and 1 base, with 8 bases remaining between them. Germline CDR1 KGHSH, CDR2 LQKENI. In DNA form, the CDR3 reads TGTGCCAGCTCACCACTGAGACTATCCTACGAGCAGTACTTC. It specifies CASSPLRLSYEQYF. The whole variable domain, filled in from reference TRBV18 and TRBJ2-7, reads NAGVMQNPRHLVRRRGQEARLRCSPMKGHSHVYWYRQLPEEGLKFMVYLQKENIIDESGMPKERFSAEFPKEGPSILRIQQVVRGDSAAYFCASSPLRLSYEQYFGPGTRLTVT.

The chain links TRBV18 to TRBJ1-1; D is uncertain. The CDR3 is 14 amino acids. Trimming cost V 1 base and J 1 base, with 7 bases left between them. CDR1 and CDR2 from the germline V gene are KGHSH and LQKENI. CDR3 coding DNA: TGTGCCAGCTCACCACTACAGACGAACACTGAAGCTTTCTTT. Translating gives CASSPLQTNTEAFF.

The genes are TRBV18 and TRBJ2-1; no definite D call. Trimming stripped 3 bases from V and 4 bases from J, with 10 bases between. The germline V gene encodes CDR1 KGHSH and CDR2 LQKENI. The CDR3 sequence is 14 residues long. The CDR3 nucleotides are TGTGCCAGCTCACCCGGCCTAGAGTACAATGAGCAGTTCTTC. Translation: CASSPGLEYNEQFF.

The V gene is TRBV5-1, the J gene TRBJ2-1; 8 positions match TRBD1. Germline lookup yields CDR1 SGHRS and CDR2 YFSETQ. This CDR3 contains 17 residues. Trimming at V came to 4 bases and at J to 2 bases, leaving 11 bases not matched to a gene. In nucleotides, the CDR3 is TGCGCCAGCAGCGACATTATGACAGGGGATACCTACAATGAGCAGTTCTTC. Encoded protein: CASSDIMTGDTYNEQFF. The full variable domain, with the rest looked up from reference TRBV5-1 and TRBJ2-1, is KAGVTQTPRYLIKTRGQQVTLSCSPISGHRSVSWYQQTPGQGLQFLFEYFSETQRNKGNFPGRFSGRQFSNSRSEMNVSTLELGDSALYLCASSDIMTGDTYNEQFFGPGTRLTVL.

The sample holds a few counts of this clone. This rearrangement joins TRBV5-1 to TRBJ1-1; D might be TRBD1 (6 bases). V lost 2 bases and J 0 bases, leaving 11 bases between the germline ends. The CDR3 has 15 amino acids. CDR1 is SGHRS and CDR2 is YFSETQ in the germline V gene. The CDR3, as DNA: TGCGCCAGCAGCTTATTGGGGGCGGTGAACACTGAAGCTTTCTTT. Its translation is CASSLLGAVNTEAFF.

The chain recombines TRBV5-1 with TRBJ2-5; TRBD1 matches 7 bases. Losses at the gene ends were 4 bases for V and 5 bases for J; bases not matched to a gene: 8. Germline V gene lookup returns CDR1 SGHRS and CDR2 YFSETQ. This CDR3 is built from 14 residues. The CDR3 reads CASSTGQSRETQYF. CDR3 DNA: TGCGCCAGCAGCACGGGACAGTCAAGGGAGACCCAGTACTTC.

The genes are TRBV11-2 and TRBJ1-1; the D is unclear. Trimming took off 3 bases at V and 4 bases at J, with 15 bases between the two ends. The CDR3 consists of 15 residues. Germline lookup yields CDR1 SGHAT and CDR2 FQNNGV. In DNA form, the CDR3 reads TGTGCCAGCAGCTTGATAGACTCGTTAGGCACTGAAGCTTTCTTT. This translates into CASSLIDSLGTEAFF.

The chain is built from TRBV6-5 and TRBJ1-2; D unresolved. The CDR3 sequence is 13 residues long. CDR1 and CDR2 (germline): MNHEY, SVGAGI. The V and J ends lost 6 bases and 0 bases respectively, with 8 bases between them. The CDR3 sequence: CASRAAANYGYTF. The CDR3 DNA sequence: TGTGCCAGCAGGGCGGCGGCTAACTATGGCTACACCTTC.

The genes are TRBV9 and TRBJ1-5; TRBD1 might be the D (5 bases). The CDR3 is 15 residues long. Trimming left V 4 bases short and J 6 bases short, with 17 bases between. The germline CDR1 and CDR2 sequences are SGDLS and YYNGEE. CDR3 coding DNA: TGTGCCAGCAGCCCGACCGGGGGAGCACGTCAGCCCCAGCATTTT. This gives the protein CASSPTGGARQPQHF.

This clone was detected once. The CDR3 is CASTPEASGRNEQFF. The CDR3 DNA follows: TGTGCCAGTACCCCAGAGGCTAGCGGGAGAAATGAGCAGTTCTTC. This chain links TRBV19 with TRBJ2-1, with 10 bases fitting TRBD2. CDR1 is LNHDA and CDR2 is SQIVND in the germline V gene (reference sequence). The CDR3 covers 15 residues. V gave up 7 bases and J gave up 7 bases; unmatched junction bases: 10.

The V and J genes are TRBV5-1 and TRBJ2-7; TRBD2 matches at 9 bases. Trimming cost V 9 bases and J 4 bases; bases outside gene matches: 14. CDR1 is SGHRS and CDR2 is YFSETQ in the germline V gene. The CDR3 sequence is 15 residues long. This chain's CDR3 is CATPRREGMRYEQYF. The CDR3 DNA reads as TGCGCCACCCCAAGGCGGGAGGGTATGCGGTACGAGCAGTACTTC.